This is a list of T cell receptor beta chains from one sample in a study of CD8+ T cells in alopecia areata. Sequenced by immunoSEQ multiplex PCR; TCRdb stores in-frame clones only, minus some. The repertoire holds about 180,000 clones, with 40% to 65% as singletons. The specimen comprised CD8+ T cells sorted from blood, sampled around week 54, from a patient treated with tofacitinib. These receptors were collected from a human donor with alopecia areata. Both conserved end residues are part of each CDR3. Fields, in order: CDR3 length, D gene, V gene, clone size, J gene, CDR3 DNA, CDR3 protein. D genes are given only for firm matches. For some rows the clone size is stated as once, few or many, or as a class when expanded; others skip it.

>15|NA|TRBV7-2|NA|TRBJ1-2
TGTGCCAGCAGCCCGGGGGTTACCCCGAACTATGGCTACACCTTC
CASSPGVTPNYGYTF
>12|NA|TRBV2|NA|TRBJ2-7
TGTGCCAGCAGTAGAGCCCTCTACGAGCAGTACTTC
CASSRALYEQYF
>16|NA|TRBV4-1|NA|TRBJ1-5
TGCGCCAGCAGTCAGACGGAGGGGGTCAGCAATCAGCCCCAGCATTTT
CASSQTEGVSNQPQHF
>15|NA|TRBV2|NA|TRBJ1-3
TGTGCCACAAGCGGGGCCCCGAGGTTTGGAAACACCATATATTTT
CATSGAPRFGNTIYF
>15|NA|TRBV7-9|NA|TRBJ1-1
TGTGCCAGCAGCCCCGACGGGGATAGGGGCACTGAAGCTTTCTTT
CASSPDGDRGTEAFF
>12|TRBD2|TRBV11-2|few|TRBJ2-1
TGTGCCAGCAGCTTAGTGGGGACTAGTATGGTCTTC
CASSLVGTSMVF
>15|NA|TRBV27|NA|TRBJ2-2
TGTGCCAGCAGTTACGCGGCAGGGGCGGTCGGGGAGCTGTTTTTT
CASSYAAGAVGELFF
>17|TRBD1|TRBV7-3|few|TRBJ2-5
TGTGCCAGCAGCTTAGCGACAGGGGGCTGGGGGCAAGAGACCCAGTACTTC
CASSLATGGWGQETQYF
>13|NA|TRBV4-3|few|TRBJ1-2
TGCGCCAGCAGCCTCGAACCTAACTATGGCTACACCTTC
CASSLEPNYGYTF
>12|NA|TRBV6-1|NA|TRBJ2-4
TGTGCCACCTTACTAGTACCGGGCATTCAGTACTTC
CATLLVPGIQYF
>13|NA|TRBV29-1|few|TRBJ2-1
TGCAGCGCCTACAGTACCTGGGACGGTGAGCAGTTCTTC
CSAYSTWDGEQFF
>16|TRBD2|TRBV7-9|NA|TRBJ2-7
TGTGCCAGCAGCCCCGGACCGGGAGGAGGGGTCTACGAGCAGTACTTC
CASSPGPGGGVYEQYF
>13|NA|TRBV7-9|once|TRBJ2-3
TGTGCCAGCAAGGGAGCTAGCACAGATACGCAGTATTTT
CASKGASTDTQYF
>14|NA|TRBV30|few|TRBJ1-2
TGTGCCTGGAGTGGGGTTGGGGGGTCCTATGGCTACACCTTC
CAWSGVGGSYGYTF
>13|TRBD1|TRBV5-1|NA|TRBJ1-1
TGCGCCAGCCATGAAACAGGGGCGACTGAAGCTTTCTTT
CASHETGATEAFF
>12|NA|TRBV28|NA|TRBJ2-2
TGTGCCAGCACCTCTAACACCGGGGAGCTGTTTTTT
CASTSNTGELFF
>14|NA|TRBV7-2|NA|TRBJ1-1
TGTGCCACCCCTATCCGACGGCGGAACACTGAAGCTTTCTTT
CATPIRRRNTEAFF
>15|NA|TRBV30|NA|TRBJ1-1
TGTGCCTGGAGTGTACAAGGACCAGGGGACACTGAAGCTTTCTTT
CAWSVQGPGDTEAFF
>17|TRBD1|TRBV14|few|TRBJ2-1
TGTGCCAGCAGCCAAGAATGGGACAGGGTCCCCTACAATGAGCAGTTCTTC
CASSQEWDRVPYNEQFF
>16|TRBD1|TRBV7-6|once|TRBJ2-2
TGTGCCAGCAGCTTAGGAAGGGGGCCGAACACCGGGGAGCTGTTTTTT
CASSLGRGPNTGELFF
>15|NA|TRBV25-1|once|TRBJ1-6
TGTGCCAGCAGTGAATCCCCCGGGGGGGATTCACCCCTCCACTTT
CASSESPGGDSPLHF
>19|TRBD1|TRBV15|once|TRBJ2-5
TGTGCCACCAGCAGAGTAGGAATATCGGGACAGGGGGAGGAAGAGACCCAGTACTTC
CATSRVGISGQGEEETQYF
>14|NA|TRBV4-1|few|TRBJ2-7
TGCGCCAGCAGCCAAGAAGGGGGAGACTACGAGCAGTACTTC
CASSQEGGDYEQYF